One and the same sample provided the 20 T cell receptor beta chains below, sequenced in a study of a mutant IDH1 vaccine in newly diagnosed glioma. This table comes from immunoSEQ multiplex PCR, and its TCRdb copy is limited to in-frame clones, with some not included. The table lists more than 55,000 clones, around 84% of them singletons. The time point: week 35, safety follow-up. Each dose delivered 300 ug of mutant IDH1 20-mer peptide subcutaneously with imiquimod. Their recognized antigens are unknown. This specimen consisted of PBMCs, obtained from a glioma patient whose treatment included an IDH1 peptide vaccine. All receptors come from a man aged 30 to 45 with glioma.

This clone was observed a single time. This chain uses TRBV2 with TRBJ2-7; TRBD1 matches 8 bases. Germline loops: CDR1 SNHLY, CDR2 FYNNEI. Trimming removed 1 base from V and 3 bases from J; junction bases left unmatched: 5. The CDR3 extends over 15 amino acids. The CDR3 nucleotides are TGTGCCAGCAGTGAAGGTGGGACAGGCAACTACGAGCAGTACTTC. This encodes CASSEGGTGNYEQYF. The full variable domain, in which reference TRBV2 and TRBJ2-7 provide the parts outside the CDR3, is EPEVTQTPSHQVTQMGQEVILRCVPISNHLYFYWYRQILGQKVEFLVSFYNNEISEKSEIFDDQFSVERPDGSNFTLKIRSTKLEDSAMYFCASSEGGTGNYEQYFGPGTRLTVT.

The chain couples TRBV6-5 to TRBJ2-7; D remains ambiguous. CDR3 length: 13 residues. CDR1 and CDR2 (germline): MNHEY, SVGAGI. Trimming took 6 bases from V and 2 from J, leaving 11 bases between them. The CDR3 protein is CASSRDKTYEQYF. The CDR3 nucleotides read TGTGCCAGCAGCCGTGACAAGACCTACGAGCAGTACTTC.

This chain joins TRBV19 and TRBJ2-7, with 7 bases aligning to TRBD1. After removal of 3 bases from V and 2 bases from J, the junction contained 13 bases not matched to a gene. Germline V gene lookup returns CDR1 LNHDA and CDR2 SQIVND (reference sequence). This CDR3 spans 17 amino acids. In DNA form, the CDR3 reads TGTGCCAGTAGTATTACATCCGGGACAGTTACCCCCTACGAGCAGTACTTC. This codes for CASSITSGTVTPYEQYF. Full variable domain (remainder filled in from reference TRBV19 and TRBJ2-7): DGGITQSPKYLFRKEGQNVTLSCEQNLNHDAMYWYRQDPGQGLRLIYYSQIVNDFQKGDIAEGYSVSREKKESFPLTVTSAQKNPTAFYLCASSITSGTVTPYEQYFGPGTRLTVT.

Written as DNA, the CDR3 is TGTGCCAGCAGTCTAGGAGGGGCAGCGCAAGAGACCCAGTACTTC. Translation: CASSLGGAAQETQYF. The chain has TRBV5-6 and TRBJ2-5, with TRBD2 as a possible D gene (6 bases). V was cut by 5 bases and J by 2 bases, with 16 bases left in between. This CDR3 region has 15 residues. Germline V gives CDR1 SGHDT, CDR2 YYEEEE.

The CDR3 sequence is CASSIIYQPQHF. The DNA for the CDR3 is TGTGCCAGTAGTATAATATATCAGCCCCAGCATTTT. The chain recombines TRBV19 with TRBJ1-5, with no clear D. The CDR3 runs to 12 residues. The V gene lost 2 bases and the J gene lost 5 bases, with 4 bases spanning the gap. CDR1 LNHDA and CDR2 SQIVND come from the germline V gene (reference sequence).

The gene calls are TRBV27 and TRBJ1-1; maybe TRBD1 (6 bases). The CDR3 length is 13 residues. V was cut by 5 bases and J by 6 bases, with 13 bases left in between. Germline loops: CDR1 MNHEY, CDR2 SMNVEV (reference sequence). This CDR3 reads CASSKTGIAEAFF. The CDR3 region has the DNA TGTGCCAGCAGTAAAACAGGGATCGCTGAAGCTTTCTTT.

This clone was recorded once. The sample has other DNA sequences that encode this CDR3 too. V usage is TRBV18 and J usage is TRBJ1-3; unclear D gene. Deletions cut 0 bases from V and 3 bases from J, with 6 bases between. Per germline, CDR1 KGHSH and CDR2 LQKENI. The CDR3 sequence is 14 residues long. In nucleotides, the CDR3 is TGTGCCAGCTCACCACCCGGGAGTGGAAACACCATATATTTT. Its protein product is CASSPPGSGNTIYF. Supplemented by reference TRBV18 and TRBJ1-3, the full variable domain reads NAGVMQNPRHLVRRRGQEARLRCSPMKGHSHVYWYRQLPEEGLKFMVYLQKENIIDESGMPKERFSAEFPKEGPSILRIQQVVRGDSAAYFCASSPPGSGNTIYFGEGSWLTVV.

This chain connects TRBV18 to TRBJ2-2, with 9 bases aligning to TRBD2. V dropped 0 bases and J dropped 2; count of bases not matched to a gene: 4. CDR1 is KGHSH, CDR2 LQKENI, per germline. The CDR3 totals 17 residues. CDR3 sequence reads: CASSPPERGANTGELFF. The CDR3 DNA sequence: TGTGCCAGCTCACCACCGGAGCGGGGGGCTAACACCGGGGAGCTGTTTTTT. The full variable domain, in which reference TRBV18 and TRBJ2-2 provide the parts outside the CDR3, is NAGVMQNPRHLVRRRGQEARLRCSPMKGHSHVYWYRQLPEEGLKFMVYLQKENIIDESGMPKERFSAEFPKEGPSILRIQQVVRGDSAAYFCASSPPERGANTGELFFGEGSRLTVL.

This clone occurred a few times. This chain joins TRBV11-3 and TRBJ1-1, with 8 bases aligning to TRBD1. The junction had 8 bases not matched to a gene; V was cut back by 9 bases and J by 5 bases. CDR1 and CDR2 from the germline V gene are SGHNT and YENEEA. This CDR3 spans 13 amino acids. CDR3 bases: TGTGCCAGTCATGACAGGGGAGGGACTGAAGCTTTCTTT. Translation gives CASHDRGGTEAFF.

The chain employs TRBV15 and TRBJ2-4, with 11 bases aligning to TRBD1. V lost 2 bases, J lost 0 bases, and 12 bases stayed unmatched. This CDR3 spans 20 amino acids. The germline V gene has CDR1 LNHNV and CDR2 YYDKDF (reference sequence). CDR3 in amino acids: CATSRFPPGTGGLAKNIQYF. CDR3 in DNA: TGTGCCACCAGCAGATTTCCTCCCGGGACAGGGGGGCTAGCCAAAAACATTCAGTACTTC.

The chain joins TRBV28 to TRBJ1-6; D might be TRBD1 (5 bases). With 6 bases removed from V and 7 bases from J, the gap between germline ends came to 13 bases. The CDR3 runs to 14 residues. Germline assignment: CDR1 MDHEN and CDR2 SYDVKM. The CDR3: CASRPGTENSPLHF. The CDR3 bases are TGTGCCAGCAGACCCGGGACGGAAAATTCACCCCTCCACTTT.

J is TRBJ2-7 and V is TRBV11-1, with 9 bases aligning to TRBD1. The CDR3 spans 13 residues. Germline V lookup: CDR1 SGHAT, CDR2 FQDESV (reference sequence). J was trimmed by 4 bases and V by 4 bases; bases with no gene match: 2. DNA of the CDR3: TGTGCCAGCAGCTGGGGGACAGGGTACGAGCAGTACTTC. Its protein product is CASSWGTGYEQYF.

This clone has just one count. V and J are TRBV7-8 and TRBJ2-1; D gene uncertain. The CDR3 sequence is 16 residues long. Germline CDR1 reads SGHVS; CDR2 reads FQNEAQ. Trimming removed 7 bases at V and 7 bases at J, with 23 bases between. CDR3 DNA: TGTGCCAGCACCCCTACCCGAGAAGCAAAACCAAATGAGCAGTTCTTC. Translated: CASTPTREAKPNEQFF.

The chain is built from TRBV5-5 and TRBJ2-4, with D perhaps TRBD2 (5 bases). The V and J ends lost 4 bases and 0 bases respectively, with 17 bases between them. CDR3 length: 17 amino acids. Germline CDR1 is SGHKS and CDR2 is YYEKEE (reference sequence). CDR3 sequence reads: CASSRTFLELAKNIQYF. CDR3 nucleotides: TGTGCCAGCAGCCGGACTTTTCTCGAATTAGCCAAAAACATTCAGTACTTC.

The chain couples TRBV19 to TRBJ1-6; D is possibly TRBD1 (6 bases). V was trimmed by 6 bases and J by 7 bases, leaving 13 bases between them. The CDR3 extends over 14 amino acids. Germline CDR1 LNHDA, CDR2 SQIVND (reference sequence). The CDR3 DNA follows: TGTGCCAGTAGCCGACAGGAAGTAAATTCACCCCTCCACTTT. As protein: CASSRQEVNSPLHF. Complete variable domain (other parts from reference TRBV19 and TRBJ1-6): DGGITQSPKYLFRKEGQNVTLSCEQNLNHDAMYWYRQDPGQGLRLIYYSQIVNDFQKGDIAEGYSVSREKKESFPLTVTSAQKNPTAFYLCASSRQEVNSPLHFGNGTRLTVT.

The chain joins TRBV5-1 to TRBJ2-1; D unresolved. CDR3 length: 14 residues. Germline loops: CDR1 SGHRS, CDR2 YFSETQ. The ends were cut back, 1 base at V and 7 bases at J, with 12 bases in the middle. The chain's CDR3 is CASSLRRSPNEQFF. In nucleotides, the CDR3 is TGCGCCAGCAGCTTGAGAAGGTCCCCTAATGAGCAGTTCTTC.

The rearrangement joins TRBV4-2 to TRBJ2-5; the D is unclear. Judging by the DNA end, TRBJ2-7 fits better; the J call may be wrong. This CDR3 has 16 amino acids. Germline CDR1 reads LGHNA; CDR2 reads YNFKEQ. CDR3 region: CASSQAAGGASYEQYF. For the CDR3, the DNA is TGTGCCAGCAGCCAAGCCGCCGGTGGAGCTTCCTACGAGCAGTACTTC.

V is TRBV5-1 and J is TRBJ2-3, with D tentatively TRBD2 (7 bases). Trimming removed 2 bases at V and 6 bases at J, with 13 bases between. The V gene's germline CDR1 is SGHRS and CDR2 YFSETQ. This CDR3 comprises 14 residues. In nucleotides, the CDR3 is TGCGCCAGCAGCTTCGGGGGGCGGCGGGATACGCAGTATTTT. Translation gives CASSFGGRRDTQYF.

This rearrangement joins TRBV5-1 to TRBJ1-2; D gene ambiguous. Germline V gives CDR1 SGHRS, CDR2 YFSETQ. The CDR3 length is 15 residues. V gave up 0 bases and J gave up 3 bases, with 12 bases separating them. CDR3: CASSLATERYYGYTF. The CDR3 nucleotides read TGCGCCAGCAGCTTGGCAACAGAACGATACTATGGCTACACCTTC.

This clone has more than one count but fewer than ten. V gene TRBV18 combines with J gene TRBJ1-6; 8 nucleotides agree with TRBD1. CDR1 is KGHSH, CDR2 LQKENI, per germline. The V and J ends lost 6 bases and 7 bases, in that order; junction bases with no gene match: 8. The CDR3 length is 15 residues. CDR3 nucleotides: TGTGCCAGCTCTTCTTACCGACAGGGGAATTCACCCCTCCACTTT. Its protein is CASSSYRQGNSPLHF.